The 22 T cell receptor beta chains reported below all come from one sample, sequenced in a study of T-cell reconstitution after alpha-beta-depleted transplantation in children. The authors prepared the TCRbeta library with unique molecular identifiers. One entry per CDR3 protein results from TCRdb running MiXCR on the PCR reads. This sample has nearly 400,000 distinct CDR3 sequences, with roughly 21% found just once. The source material was PBMCs from the stem cell graft donor, sampled from the stem cell graft. The origin of the receptors is a human donor who donated a stem cell graft to a child with acute myeloid leukemia.

This clonotype was counted between two and nine times. This may come from a read error, since a much larger clone is one base off. This sequence joins TRBV12-3 or TRBV12-4 and TRBJ1-5; no firm D call. This CDR3 comprises 15 residues. CDR3 nucleotides: TGTGTCAGCAGTATGAGACCCACTAGCAATCAGCCCCAGCATTTT. Translating it yields CVSSMRPTSNQPQHF.

V is TRBV5-4 and J is TRBJ2-3; tentatively, D is TRBD2 (6 bases). The CDR3 has 16 amino acids. V gave up 1 base and J gave up 4 bases, with 16 bases separating them. Germline values: CDR1 SGHNT, CDR2 YYREEE (reference sequence). As DNA, the CDR3 is TGTGCCAGCAGCTTGAGACGGGAGACCGGGTCAGATACGCAGTATTTT. Its translation: CASSLRRETGSDTQYF.

The rearrangement uses TRBV23-1 and TRBJ2-1; D is unresolved. TRBV23-1 carries the ORF label, with uncertain function. Trimming took 0 bases from V and 0 from J, leaving 9 bases between them. This CDR3 is 16 amino acids long. This chain's CDR3 is CASSQSALHSYNEQFF. The CDR3 nucleotides are TGCGCCAGCAGTCAATCCGCACTTCACTCCTACAATGAGCAGTTCTTC.

The rearrangement joins TRBV28 to TRBJ2-1; tentatively, D is TRBD2 (7 bases). This CDR3 is built from 12 residues. CDR1 is MDHEN, CDR2 SYDVKM, per germline. The CDR3 spells CVLGGPGNEQFF. The CDR3 region has the DNA TGTGTCCTGGGGGGGCCTGGAAATGAGCAGTTCTTC.

This clonotype was detected only a few times. V is TRBV21-1 and J is TRBJ2-1. TRBV21-1 is a pseudogene. CDR3 length equals 16 residues. For the CDR3, the DNA is TGTGCCAGCAGCAAACGTCCACTAGCATCCTACAATGAGCAGTTCTTC. It encodes CASSKRPLASYNEQFF.

CDR3 DNA: TGTGCCAGCAGCCCAAATGAGCAGTTCTTC. Amino acid sequence: CASSPNEQFF. V is TRBV7-9 and J is TRBJ2-1; D gene ambiguous. CDR3 length: 10 residues. Trimming stripped 5 bases from V and 7 bases from J, with 3 bases between. The V gene's germline CDR1 is SEHNR and CDR2 FQNEAQ (reference sequence).

This clonotype was seen many times. The CDR3 nucleotides read TGTGCCAGCAGTTTTCGGGGGAGGTCACGAGAGACCCAGTACTTC. Protein sequence: CASSFRGRSRETQYF. V is TRBV12-3 or TRBV12-4 and J is TRBJ2-5, with TRBD2 as a possible D gene (6 bases). The V gene lost 3 bases and the J gene lost 4 bases, with 15 bases spanning the gap. CDR3 length: 15 amino acids.

This clonotype was seen many times. The chain joins TRBV29-1 to TRBJ2-3; D call uncertain. Between the trimmed V and J ends, which lost 2 bases and 7 bases, there was a span of 7 bases. This CDR3 comprises 11 residues. CDR1 SQVTM and CDR2 ANQGSEA come from the germline V gene. DNA of the CDR3: TGCAGCGTTGAACCTGGTAATACGCAGTATTTT. Translating gives CSVEPGNTQYF.

This clonotype appeared many times. At one boundary the junction diverges from the germline segment, which might be a read error. The chain recombines TRBV20-1 with TRBJ2-2, with D possibly being TRBD1 or TRBD2 (5 bases each). This CDR3 is built from 12 residues. Per germline, CDR1 DFQATT and CDR2 SNEGSKA (reference sequence). The CDR3 region is CSAARGTGEPFF. CDR3 sequence (DNA): TGCAGTGCTGCAAGGGGCACCGGGGAGCCGTTTTTT.

This clonotype was recorded many times. The chain uses TRBV20-1 and TRBJ2-1, with 11 nucleotides matching TRBD2. The CDR3 has 15 residues. Germline V gives CDR1 DFQATT, CDR2 SNEGSKA (reference sequence). Trimming took 6 bases from V and 2 from J; bases not matched to a gene: 6. DNA for the CDR3: TGCAGTGCGGATCCGGGACTAGCGGCCTACAATGAGCAGTTCTTC. Amino acid sequence: CSADPGLAAYNEQFF.

CDR3 region: CASSLTATRGGYTF. In DNA form, the CDR3 reads TGTGCCAGCAGTTTGACCGCGACGAGGGGAGGCTACACCTTC. The chain uses TRBV12-3 or TRBV12-4 and TRBJ1-2, with D maybe TRBD1 (5 bases). V lost 3 bases, J lost 8 bases, and 16 bases lay in between. The CDR3 contains 14 residues.

The genes are TRBV6-5 and TRBJ1-2; D is undetermined. CDR3 size: 16 residues. Germline V lookup: CDR1 MNHEY, CDR2 SVGAGI. The germline V and J ends were trimmed by 2 bases and 2 bases, with 15 bases remaining between them. In DNA form, the CDR3 reads TGTGCCAGCAGTTACACCCCTCACGGAACCAACTATGGCTACACCTTC. Its protein product is CASSYTPHGTNYGYTF.

This clonotype was recorded a few times. The gene calls are TRBV20-1 and TRBJ2-3; a weak D match, TRBD2 (6 bases). CDR3 length: 15 residues. The V and J ends lost 4 bases and 2 bases respectively, with 16 bases between them. Germline-derived CDR1 and CDR2 are DFQATT and SNEGSKA (reference sequence). This CDR3 reads CSAKSGPAYTDTQYF. CDR3 in DNA: TGCAGTGCTAAGAGCGGGCCGGCGTACACAGATACGCAGTATTTT.

This clonotype occurred many times. The rearrangement joins TRBV12-3 or TRBV12-4 to TRBJ2-1; D may match TRBD1 or TRBD2 (5 bases each). With 6 bases removed from V and 5 bases from J, the gap between germline ends came to 11 bases. The CDR3 is made up of 13 amino acids. The CDR3: CASSEGPNNEQFF. Here the CDR3 DNA reads TGTGCCAGCAGCGAGGGGCCCAACAATGAGCAGTTCTTC.

This clonotype was recorded many times. The chain carries TRBV6-5 and TRBJ1-5; D unresolved. V was shortened by 4 bases and J by 6 bases, with 7 bases between the two germline ends. The CDR3 is made up of 12 amino acids. Germline V CDR1 and CDR2: MNHEY, SVGAGI. The CDR3 region has the DNA TGTGCCAGCAGTTCGGTCGGTCAGCCCCAGCATTTT. It encodes CASSSVGQPQHF.

Only one count was recorded for this clonotype. The chain employs TRBV28 and TRBJ1-3; TRBD1 agrees at 9 bases. Germline lookup yields CDR1 MDHEN and CDR2 SYDVKM. The ends lost 2 bases at V and 4 bases at J; junction bases unmatched: 3. This CDR3 is built from 15 residues. The CDR3 nucleotides are TGTGCCAGCAGTTTAAGGACAGGGGCCGGAAACACCATATATTTT. Its translation is CASSLRTGAGNTIYF.

A few counts support this clonotype. The rearrangement links TRBV9 to TRBJ2-1, with D hard to call. From germline, CDR1 is SGDLS and CDR2 YYNGEE. The CDR3 is 15 residues long. Between the trimmed V and J ends, which lost 2 bases and 6 bases, there was a span of 15 bases. The CDR3: CASSVYPVRGNEQFF. CDR3 sequence (DNA): TGTGCCAGCAGCGTCTACCCAGTCCGAGGCAATGAGCAGTTCTTC.

This clonotype was found many times. The chain combines TRBV27 with TRBJ2-3, with D perhaps TRBD2 (8 bases). This CDR3 comprises 17 residues. From germline, CDR1 is MNHEY and CDR2 SMNVEV (reference sequence). V lost 5 bases and J lost 4, with 22 bases in between. The CDR3 region has the DNA TGTGCCAGCAGTACAGGGGTAACGGGAGGGCCCTCAGATACGCAGTATTTT. Its translation: CASSTGVTGGPSDTQYF.

The chain is built from TRBV6-1 and TRBJ2-7, with TRBD1 matching over 8 bases. Germline V gene sequence: CDR1 MNHNS, CDR2 SASEGT. The V gene end was trimmed by 4 bases and the J gene end by 3 bases; junction bases not matched to a gene: 2. The CDR3 totals 13 residues. The CDR3 region is CASSAGGGYEQYF. The DNA for the CDR3 is TGTGCCAGCAGTGCAGGGGGCGGCTACGAGCAGTACTTC.

This clonotype was seen ten or more times. The V call is TRBV29-1, the J call TRBJ2-7; D remains ambiguous. The CDR3 consists of 12 residues. V lost 5 bases to trimming and J lost 1 base, with 9 bases between them. The germline CDR1 and CDR2 sequences are SQVTM and ANQGSEA. The CDR3 nucleotides are TGCAGCGTTTGGGCAGCGTCCTACGAGCAGTACTTC. Encoded protein: CSVWAASYEQYF.

Ten or more counts support this clonotype. V gene TRBV29-1 combines with J gene TRBJ2-3; D is possibly TRBD1 (5 bases). The V gene lost 5 bases and the J gene lost 1 base, with 10 bases spanning the gap. This CDR3 has 13 residues. Germline V lookup: CDR1 SQVTM, CDR2 ANQGSEA. CDR3 DNA: TGCAGCGTTAGGCAGGGTGGCACAGATACGCAGTATTTT. This encodes CSVRQGGTDTQYF.

This clonotype showed up many times. The J gene is TRBJ2-7, the V gene TRBV12-3 or TRBV12-4; TRBD2 is a possible D gene (5 bases). CDR3 length equals 12 residues. Trimming removed 5 bases at V and 3 bases at J, with 8 bases between. The DNA for the CDR3 is TGTGCCAGCAGTATTAGCGTCTACGAGCAGTACTTC. This gives the protein CASSISVYEQYF.